This T cell receptor (beta chain) was sequenced during a study of T cell responses to AZD1222 COVID-19 vaccine. Profiled with immunoSEQ multiplex PCR; TCRdb holds only in-frame clones, not every one. The profile shows fewer than 200,000 clones, roughly 92% of them singletons. The TCR sequence derives from an adult in good health. The sequencing used peripheral blood, collected on day 0 of AZD1222 vaccination.

The CDR3 bases are TGCAGTTTTCCCATCTACGAGCAGTACTTC. As protein: CSFPIYEQYF. The chain joins TRBV20-1 to TRBJ2-7; D uncertain. Germline V gene data show CDR1 as DFQATT and CDR2 as SNEGSKA (reference sequence). This CDR3 is 10 amino acids long. The V gene lost 8 bases and the J gene lost 3 bases, with 8 bases spanning the gap.